This is a list of T cell receptor beta chains from one sample in a study of shared clonotypes between healthy human individuals. Method: immunoSEQ multiplex PCR; TCRdb's copy keeps in-frame clones and lacks some. The top ten hold 0.36% of the sample, which has about 2.4 million clones, roughly 93% seen once. Input material: naive CD4+ T cells from PBMCs. The receptors here all came from a man in his late teens or twenties in good health. Some clones in this sample may be carry-over from other donors' samples. Both conserved end residues are part of each CDR3. A D gene is named only where the DNA matches it firmly. Size tells how often a clone was seen (once, few, many) or the class of an expanded clone, and some rows leave it out.

size: -
V: TRBV5-6
D: TRBD2
J: TRBJ2-3
CDR3: CASTQTELAGVDTQYF
DNA: TGTGCCAGCACCCAAACGGAACTAGCGGGAGTAGATACGCAGTATTTT

size: few
V: TRBV20-1
D: -
J: TRBJ1-1
CDR3: CSARDRGEAFF
DNA: TGCAGTGCTAGAGATAGGGGTGAAGCTTTCTTT

size: -
V: TRBV5-5
D: -
J: TRBJ1-1
CDR3: CASSYVPQRPTEAFF
DNA: TGTGCCAGCAGTTACGTTCCTCAAAGACCCACTGAAGCTTTCTTT

size: -
V: TRBV28
D: -
J: TRBJ2-5
CDR3: CASSLRQGGGETQYF
DNA: TGTGCCAGCAGTTTAAGGCAAGGAGGTGGAGAGACCCAGTACTTC

size: once
V: TRBV9
D: -
J: TRBJ2-7
CDR3: CASSPRTESSYEQYF
DNA: TGTGCCAGCAGCCCAAGGACGGAGAGCTCCTACGAGCAGTACTTC

size: -
V: TRBV28
D: -
J: TRBJ1-2
CDR3: CASSPQLRDLFYGYTF
DNA: TGTGCCAGCAGTCCCCAGCTTCGGGACCTCTTTTATGGCTACACCTTC

size: -
V: TRBV28
D: -
J: TRBJ1-5
CDR3: CASSLDLNQPQHF
DNA: TGTGCCAGCAGTTTAGATCTCAATCAGCCCCAGCATTTT

size: -
V: TRBV28
D: TRBD2
J: TRBJ2-3
CDR3: CASSSLAGGQTDTQYF
DNA: TGTGCCAGCAGTTCTCTAGCGGGAGGGCAGACAGATACGCAGTATTTT

size: -
V: TRBV14
D: TRBD2
J: TRBJ2-1
CDR3: CASSHLAGGAYNEQFF
DNA: TGTGCCAGCAGCCATCTAGCGGGAGGGGCCTACAATGAGCAGTTCTTC

size: -
V: TRBV6-5
D: -
J: TRBJ1-6
CDR3: CASRQTAYNSPLHF
DNA: TGTGCCAGCAGGCAGACAGCGTATAATTCACCCCTCCACTTT

size: once
V: TRBV10-3
D: TRBD1
J: TRBJ2-7
CDR3: CAIITDRSSYEQYF
DNA: TGTGCCATCATTACGGACAGGAGCTCCTACGAGCAGTACTTC

size: -
V: TRBV6-5
D: -
J: TRBJ1-1
CDR3: CASSKWGNTEAFF
DNA: TGTGCCAGCAGTAAATGGGGGAACACTGAAGCTTTCTTT

size: -
V: TRBV18
D: -
J: TRBJ2-7
CDR3: CASSQGTYEQYF
DNA: TGTGCCAGCTCACAAGGGACCTACGAGCAGTACTTC

size: -
V: TRBV4-1
D: -
J: TRBJ1-4
CDR3: CASSQDGGGYEKLFF
DNA: TGCGCCAGCAGCCAGGATGGAGGAGGGTATGAAAAACTGTTTTTT

size: -
V: TRBV7-8
D: -
J: TRBJ2-7
CDR3: CASSSGETGEQYF
DNA: TGTGCCAGCAGCTCAGGGGAGACTGGCGAGCAGTACTTC

size: -
V: TRBV28
D: -
J: TRBJ2-7
CDR3: CASISGTSAYEQYF
DNA: TGTGCCAGCATCTCTGGGACCTCCGCCTACGAGCAGTACTTC

size: once
V: TRBV4-2
D: -
J: TRBJ1-2
CDR3: CASSQDEGEYGYTF
DNA: TGTGCCAGCAGCCAAGACGAAGGGGAGTATGGCTACACCTTC

size: -
V: TRBV4-1
D: TRBD2
J: TRBJ2-7
CDR3: CASSLGLAGAQGQYF
DNA: TGTGCCAGCAGCTTGGGCCTAGCGGGGGCTCAAGGGCAGTACTTC

size: -
V: TRBV28
D: -
J: TRBJ1-2
CDR3: CASTALHYGYTF
DNA: TGTGCCAGCACCGCCCTTCACTATGGCTACACCTTC

size: -
V: TRBV5-1
D: TRBD2
J: TRBJ2-3
CDR3: CASSSGLAGADTQYF
DNA: TGCGCCAGCAGCTCGGGACTAGCGGGAGCGGATACGCAGTATTTT

size: -
V: TRBV2
D: TRBD1
J: TRBJ2-5
CDR3: CASSERRQGETQYF
DNA: TGTGCCAGCAGTGAACGCAGACAGGGGGAGACCCAGTACTTC

size: -
V: TRBV5-4
D: -
J: TRBJ1-1
CDR3: CASSLGWGSNTEAFF
DNA: TGTGCCAGCAGCTTGGGGTGGGGTTCGAACACTGAAGCTTTCTTT

size: -
V: TRBV7-9
D: -
J: TRBJ2-3
CDR3: CASSPWRTSTDTQYF
DNA: TGTGCCAGCAGCCCATGGAGGACGAGCACAGATACGCAGTATTTT

size: once
V: TRBV5-1
D: TRBD1
J: TRBJ1-6
CDR3: CASSLAPGGLPAPLHF
DNA: TGCGCCAGCAGCTTGGCCCCAGGGGGTCTGCCAGCACCCCTCCACTTT

size: -
V: TRBV29-1
D: -
J: TRBJ2-3
CDR3: CSVADYTDTQYF
DNA: TGCAGCGTTGCCGACTACACAGATACGCAGTATTTT

size: -
V: TRBV15
D: -
J: TRBJ2-3
CDR3: CATSRGEHWIYTDTQYF
DNA: TGTGCCACCAGCAGAGGGGAACACTGGATTTACACAGATACGCAGTATTTT

size: -
V: TRBV2
D: -
J: TRBJ1-3
CDR3: CASSADGTSGNTIYF
DNA: TGTGCCAGCAGTGCGGACGGTACCTCTGGAAACACCATATATTTT

size: -
V: TRBV4-1
D: -
J: TRBJ2-7
CDR3: CASSQGGFRSYEQYF
DNA: TGCGCCAGCAGCCAAGGGGGGTTCCGGTCCTACGAGCAGTACTTC

size: -
V: TRBV9
D: -
J: TRBJ2-1
CDR3: CASSVGAPGNEQFF
DNA: TGTGCCAGCAGCGTAGGGGCCCCAGGGAATGAGCAGTTCTTC

size: -
V: TRBV6-5
D: TRBD2
J: TRBJ2-1
CDR3: CASSTAGGISDEQFF
DNA: TGTGCCAGCAGTACAGCGGGAGGCATCAGCGATGAGCAGTTCTTC

size: -
V: TRBV10-2
D: TRBD1
J: TRBJ1-4
CDR3: CASRATGFDEKLFF
DNA: TGCGCCAGCAGGGCGACAGGGTTTGATGAAAAACTGTTTTTT

size: -
V: TRBV30
D: TRBD1
J: TRBJ2-5
CDR3: CAWSGGTGPQETQYF
DNA: TGTGCCTGGAGCGGAGGGACAGGACCTCAAGAGACCCAGTACTTC

size: -
V: TRBV7-3
D: -
J: TRBJ1-1
CDR3: CASSPGPNTEAFF
DNA: TGTGCCAGCAGCCCGGGACCGAACACTGAAGCTTTCTTT

size: -
V: TRBV11-2
D: -
J: TRBJ2-7
CDR3: CASSPNREVAYEQYF
DNA: TGTGCCAGCAGCCCCAACAGGGAAGTAGCCTACGAGCAGTACTTC

size: -
V: TRBV7-2
D: -
J: TRBJ2-7
CDR3: CASSLVDGYEQYF
DNA: TGTGCCAGCAGCTTAGTGGACGGCTACGAGCAGTACTTC

size: -
V: TRBV30
D: -
J: TRBJ2-3
CDR3: CAWGLQGIPTDTQYF
DNA: TGTGCCTGGGGACTACAGGGGATCCCCACAGATACGCAGTATTTT

size: -
V: TRBV19
D: TRBD1
J: TRBJ2-4
CDR3: CASTDRVGRTQYF
DNA: TGTGCCAGTACAGACAGGGTCGGAAGGACTCAGTACTTC

size: -
V: TRBV6-5
D: TRBD1
J: TRBJ1-2
CDR3: CASSFSGGPRDYTF
DNA: TGTGCCAGCAGTTTCTCAGGGGGTCCTCGAGACTACACCTTC

size: -
V: TRBV28
D: -
J: TRBJ1-6
CDR3: CASSRLDKNSPLHF
DNA: TGTGCCAGCAGCCGGCTAGACAAGAATTCACCCCTCCACTTT

size: once
V: TRBV4-3
D: -
J: TRBJ2-2
CDR3: CASSQGRRRLSPRELFF
DNA: TGCGCCAGCAGCCAAGGACGCCGACGGTTGAGTCCCCGGGAGCTGTTTTTT